The TCR beta chain described here comes from a study of cytomegalovirus exposure and HLA in healthy donors. 60 Vbeta and 13 Jbeta primers were used in PCR. This table comes from immunoSEQ multiplex PCR, and its TCRdb copy is limited to in-frame clones, with some not included. Among 200,000 to 250,000 clones listed, approximately 78% were seen once. Remarks on this clone: Its matching antigen is unknown.

Study-wide points: Three chains linked to CMV were shown in vitro to be specific for CMV antigens. There were 150 or so TCR beta chains listed as cytomegalovirus-associated. Researchers reported in a later analysis that a missense DCLRE1C variant was tied to TCR beta V- and J-gene trimming.

The trim removed 0 bases at V and 4 bases at J, leaving 8 bases unmatched. Germline loops: CDR1 MNHEY, CDR2 SMNVEV (reference sequence). The length of the CDR3 is 16 residues. This TCR came from a woman aged 40 to 50 in good health and CMV-seronegative. This chain links TRBV27 with TRBJ1-1, with TRBD1 identical over 7 bases. Sequencing was carried out using PBMCs. The CDR3 protein is CASSLSGDRYSTEAFF. CDR3 nucleotide sequence: TGTGCCAGCAGTTTATCCGGGGACAGATACTCCACTGAAGCTTTCTTT.